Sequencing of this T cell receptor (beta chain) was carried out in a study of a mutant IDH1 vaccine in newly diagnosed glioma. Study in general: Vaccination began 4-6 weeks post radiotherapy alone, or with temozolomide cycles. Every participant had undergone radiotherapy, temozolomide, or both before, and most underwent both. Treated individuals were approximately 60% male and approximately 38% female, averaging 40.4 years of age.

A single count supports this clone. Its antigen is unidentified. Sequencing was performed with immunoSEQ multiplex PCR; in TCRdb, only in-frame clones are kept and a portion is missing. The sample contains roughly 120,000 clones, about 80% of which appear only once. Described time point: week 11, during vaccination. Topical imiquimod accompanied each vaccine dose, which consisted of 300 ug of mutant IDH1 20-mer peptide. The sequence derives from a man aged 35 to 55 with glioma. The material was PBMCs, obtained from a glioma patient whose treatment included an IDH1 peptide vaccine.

CDR3 nucleotides: TGTGCCAGCAGTGGGTTCGATGAGCAGTTCTTC. Its translation is CASSGFDEQFF. The chain recombines TRBV6-1 with TRBJ2-1; D is uncertain. This CDR3 region has 11 residues. Germline assignment: CDR1 MNHNS and CDR2 SASEGT. Between the trimmed V and J ends, which lost 4 bases and 8 bases, there was a span of 6 bases.